What follows is one T cell receptor (beta chain) and its context. From germline, CDR1 is ENHRY and CDR2 SYGVKD. The CDR3 runs to 16 residues. Deletions cut 0 bases from V and 4 bases from J, with 15 bases between. Authors' methods: Nucleated cell counts were estimated from reference gene primer amplification. Generated by immunoSEQ multiplex PCR, the TCRdb table keeps only in-frame clones and is missing some. The DNA gave D and trimming, while V, J and clone size come from that table. The table has about 300,000 clones, around 86% seen once. The sample is drawn from a study of blood T cell repertoires in COVID-19. The wider study: The United States, Italy and Spain provided the acute and convalescent COVID-19 samples. PBMCs, B-cell-depleted T cells, or T cells provided the cDNA or gDNA that made up the material.

The sequenced sample was peripheral blood. V and J are TRBV10-3 and TRBJ1-2; a possible D gene is TRBD1 (5 bases). The TCR comes from a woman in her fifties or sixties with acute or convalescent COVID-19. CDR3 loop: CAISESTAQPSYGYTF. DNA for the CDR3: TGTGCCATCAGTGAGTCGACAGCGCAGCCCTCCTATGGCTACACCTTC.